Each of the 19 T cell receptor beta chains below was sequenced from the same sample in a study of cytomegalovirus exposure and HLA in healthy donors. The PCR was carried out with 60 Vbeta primers and 13 Jbeta primers. Data came from immunoSEQ multiplex PCR; TCRdb stores just in-frame clones and leaves some out. The table lists 150,000 to 200,000 clones, about four fifths of them singletons. Sequences were obtained from PBMCs. These receptors all stem from a boy between 2 and 10 years old in good health and CMV-seronegative.

The genes are TRBV7-2 and TRBJ2-5, with D possibly matching TRBD2 (6 bases). Near its end, the DNA agrees better with TRBJ2-7, so the J call may be wrong. Germline CDR1 and CDR2: SGHTA and FQGNSA. The CDR3 loop spans 14 amino acids. In DNA form, the CDR3 reads TGTGCCAGCAGCTCAGAGGCGGGAACCTACGAGCAGTACTTC. Encoded protein: CASSSEAGTYEQYF.

This clone came up once. This CDR3 is also generated by other DNA sequences in the sample. The rearrangement joins TRBV15 to TRBJ1-2; TRBD1 matches 9 bases. V lost 0 bases to trimming and J lost 8 bases; unmatched junction nucleotides: 10. Germline-derived CDR1 and CDR2 are LNHNV and YYDKDF (reference sequence). The CDR3 covers 16 residues. Here the CDR3 reads CATSRDWTGETGGYTF. CDR3 nucleotides: TGTGCCACCAGCAGAGATTGGACAGGGGAAACGGGGGGCTACACCTTC. Full variable domain (missing parts from reference TRBV15 and TRBJ1-2): DAMVIQNPRYQVTQFGKPVTLSCSQTLNHNVMYWYQQKSSQAPKLLFHYYDKDFNNEADTPDNFQSRRPNTSFCFLDIRSPGLGDTAMYLCATSRDWTGETGGYTFGSGTRLTVV.

This chain connects TRBV7-2 to TRBJ2-1; D is unresolved. Deletions cut 4 bases from V and 0 bases from J, with 7 bases between. The germline V gene encodes CDR1 SGHTA and CDR2 FQGNSA. The CDR3 runs to 14 residues. The DNA for the CDR3 is TGTGCCAGCAGCTCCAGAAGCTCCTACAATGAGCAGTTCTTC. Its translation: CASSSRSSYNEQFF.

DNA for the CDR3: TGTGCCAGCAGCCGCAGACTATCTAACCATGAGCAGTTCTTC. Translation gives CASSRRLSNHEQFF. This rearrangement joins TRBV7-9 to TRBJ2-1; D possibly corresponds to TRBD2 (5 bases). Deletions cut 5 bases from V and 8 bases from J, with 16 bases between. The germline gives CDR1 SEHNR, CDR2 FQNEAQ (reference sequence). CDR3 length: 14 amino acids.

The DNA for the CDR3 is TGTGCCAGCTCACTCATTCGGTCGTCCACTAATGAAAAACTGTTTTTT. It codes for CASSLIRSSTNEKLFF. This chain links TRBV18 with TRBJ1-4; D unclear. Trimming cost V 4 bases and J 2 bases, with 14 bases left between them. This CDR3 is built from 16 residues. Germline CDR1 KGHSH, CDR2 LQKENI.

The rearrangement links TRBV6-5 to TRBJ2-7, with 10 bases matching TRBD1. Germline V lookup: CDR1 MNHEY, CDR2 SVGAGI. Trimming at V came to 6 bases and at J to 4 bases, leaving 9 bases not matched to a gene. The CDR3 consists of 15 residues. The DNA for the CDR3 is TGTGCCAGCAGAGGCCGGGACAGGGGAGGATACGAGCAGTACTTC. Protein product: CASRGRDRGGYEQYF.

V is TRBV18 and J is TRBJ2-7, with 7 bases that match TRBD2. Germline CDR1 is KGHSH and CDR2 is LQKENI. Trimming cost V 2 bases and J 7 bases; bases outside gene matches: 11. There are 15 residues in the CDR3. Here the CDR3 reads CASSPGTGTTGEQYF. The CDR3 DNA reads TGTGCCAGCTCACCAGGAACCGGGACTACTGGAGAGCAGTACTTC.

The table lists this clone with a few counts. The J gene is TRBJ2-3, the V gene TRBV4-3, with a possible D match to TRBD2 (5 bases). The germline V and J ends were trimmed by 0 bases and 0 bases, with 10 bases remaining between them. From germline, CDR1 is LGHNA and CDR2 YSLEER. The CDR3 loop spans 16 amino acids. CDR3 sequence reads: CASSQEALASTDTQYF. The DNA of the CDR3 is TGCGCCAGCAGCCAAGAAGCCCTAGCTAGCACAGATACGCAGTATTTT.

This CDR3 reads CASSNHADGDYGYTF. For the CDR3, the DNA is TGTGCCAGCAGCAATCACGCCGACGGGGACTATGGCTACACCTTC. The V and J genes are TRBV5-4 and TRBJ1-2, with no clear D. Germline V gene lookup returns CDR1 SGHNT and CDR2 YYREEE (reference sequence). The ends were cut back, 4 bases at V and 3 bases at J, with 16 bases in the middle. The CDR3 length is 15 residues.

A remark on this clone: The sample contains more than one DNA sequence encoding this CDR3. The rearrangement uses TRBV5-1 and TRBJ2-2; D unclear. The CDR3 covers 14 residues. Germline V gives CDR1 SGHRS, CDR2 YFSETQ. Trimming removed 0 bases from V and 2 bases from J, with 5 bases in between. This chain's CDR3 is CASSLGQNTGELFF. The CDR3 bases are TGCGCCAGCAGCTTGGGGCAAAACACCGGGGAGCTGTTTTTT.

V gene TRBV5-6 combines with J gene TRBJ2-1; D is uncertain. This CDR3 comprises 12 residues. The ends were cut back, 2 bases at V and 4 bases at J, with 4 bases in the middle. Germline V gives CDR1 SGHDT, CDR2 YYEEEE. CDR3 amino acids: CASSFNYNEQFF. The CDR3 DNA follows: TGTGCCAGCAGCTTCAATTACAATGAGCAGTTCTTC. The full variable domain, completed using reference TRBV5-6 and TRBJ2-1, is DAGVTQSPTHLIKTRGQQVTLRCSPKSGHDTVSWYQQALGQGPQFIFQYYEEEERQRGNFPDRFSGHQFPNYSSELNVNALLLGDSALYLCASSFNYNEQFFGPGTRLTVL.

The chain couples TRBV11-2 to TRBJ2-2, with a tentative D call TRBD2 (6 bases). V was pared by 0 bases and J by 4 bases, with 9 bases between. Germline-derived CDR1 and CDR2 are SGHAT and FQNNGV. The CDR3 runs 15 residues. The CDR3 protein is CASSLEGLRTGELFF. CDR3 coding DNA: TGTGCCAGCAGCTTAGAGGGACTTCGCACCGGGGAGCTGTTTTTT.

This chain joins TRBV6-6 and TRBJ2-5; 7 bases agree with TRBD2. CDR1 MNHNY and CDR2 SVGAGI come from the germline V gene (reference sequence). The trim removed 6 bases at V and 2 bases at J, leaving 9 bases unmatched. The CDR3 loop spans 15 amino acids. The CDR3 region has the DNA TGTGCCAGCAGCCCGACGGCGGGGGAGCAAGAGACCCAGTACTTC. It encodes CASSPTAGEQETQYF.

The V and J genes are TRBV7-2 and TRBJ2-4; 7 nucleotides line up with TRBD2. The CDR3 is 14 amino acids. The junction had 11 bases not matched to a gene; V was cut back by 1 base and J by 14 bases. The V gene's germline CDR1 is SGHTA and CDR2 FQGNSA. The CDR3 DNA reads as TGTGCCAGCAGCTTAGTAGAAGGGGAGGGAAGAAAGTACTTC. This sequence encodes CASSLVEGEGRKYF.

This chain joins TRBV7-9 and TRBJ2-1, with 7 bases that match TRBD2. Trimming took 5 bases from V and 4 from J; bases not matched to a gene: 5. The germline V gene has CDR1 SEHNR and CDR2 FQNEAQ (reference sequence). The CDR3 covers 14 residues. CDR3 sequence (DNA): TGTGCCAGCAGCACGGTGGGGGGGTACAATGAGCAGTTCTTC. It specifies CASSTVGGYNEQFF.

The chain carries TRBV2 and TRBJ2-3; TRBD1 matches at 8 bases. From germline, CDR1 is SNHLY and CDR2 FYNNEI. The CDR3 extends over 15 amino acids. V lost 6 bases and J lost 0; bases outside the gene matches: 5. The CDR3 bases are TGTGCCAGCAGGGACAGGGTTCGGAGCACAGATACGCAGTATTTT. Its protein is CASRDRVRSTDTQYF.

The rearrangement uses TRBV7-2 and TRBJ1-1, with D maybe TRBD1 (6 bases). In germline, CDR1 is SGHTA, CDR2 FQGNSA. The CDR3 loop spans 14 amino acids. The germline V and J ends were trimmed by 6 bases and 5 bases, with 16 bases remaining between them. CDR3 sequence reads: CASSSWTAGTEAFF. CDR3 sequence (DNA): TGTGCCAGCAGTTCTTGGACAGCGGGGACTGAAGCTTTCTTT.

The V and J genes are TRBV7-9 and TRBJ2-3, with a weak D call TRBD1 (6 bases). CDR1 is SEHNR and CDR2 is FQNEAQ in the germline V gene (reference sequence). V lost 1 base and J lost 5, with 13 bases in between. This CDR3 contains 15 residues. The CDR3 loop reads CASSLGSGAGDTQYF. The CDR3 coding sequence is TGTGCCAGCAGCTTAGGTTCAGGGGCCGGAGATACGCAGTATTTT.

This chain joins TRBV27 and TRBJ1-4; the match to TRBD1 covers 8 bases. Germline values: CDR1 MNHEY, CDR2 SMNVEV (reference sequence). The CDR3 covers 15 residues. The V gene end was trimmed by 6 bases and the J gene end by 8 bases; junction bases not matched to a gene: 11. The CDR3 region is CASSRAGGSREKLFF. The CDR3 nucleotides read TGTGCCAGCAGCAGGGCAGGGGGCTCAAGGGAAAAACTGTTTTTT.